Below, 3 T cell receptor beta chains from the same sample are listed, as sequenced in a study of CD8 T cells in Susac syndrome. With random hexamers, about 0.45 to 1 ug RNA was reverse transcribed. TCRdb processed the immunoSEQ multiplex PCR reads anew with MiXCR; each CDR3 protein has one entry. The data contain approximately 120,000 distinct CDR3 sequences, 90% to 98% of them singletons. Sequencing was carried out using CD4+ T cells from PBMCs. The receptors come from a human donor in good health.

V and J are TRBV28 and TRBJ2-6; 8 bases align to TRBD1. Germline CDR1 and CDR2: MDHEN and SYDVKM. The CDR3 runs to 16 residues. Trimming at V came to 5 bases and at J to 1 base, leaving 4 bases not matched to a gene. The CDR3 reads CASSKTGESGANVLTF. The CDR3 bases are TGTGCCAGCAGTAAGACAGGGGAGTCTGGGGCCAACGTCCTGACTTTC. The variable domain in full, completed from reference TRBV28 and TRBJ2-6, reads DVKVTQSSRYLVKRTGEKVFLECVQDMDHENMFWYRQDPGLGLRLIYFSYDVKMKEKGDIPEGYSVSREKKERFSLILESASTNQTSMYLCASSKTGESGANVLTFGAGSRLTVL.

The chain uses TRBV29-1 and TRBJ2-7; unclear D gene. CDR3 length equals 12 residues. Germline-derived CDR1 and CDR2 are SQVTM and ANQGSEA. Trimming removed 2 bases at V and 2 bases at J, with 7 bases between. Here the CDR3 DNA reads TGCAGCGTTGAATTATTGGCCTACGAGCAGTACTTC. Translation: CSVELLAYEQYF.

V gene TRBV7-8 combines with J gene TRBJ2-3; possibly TRBD2 for D (7 bases). The CDR3 sequence is 15 residues long. The V end lost 8 bases, the J end lost 2 bases, and 17 bases lay between the germline ends. Germline values: CDR1 SGHVS, CDR2 FQNEAQ. The CDR3 here is CASGPRGGLTDTQYF. The CDR3 region has the DNA TGTGCCAGCGGGCCGAGGGGGGGCCTCACAGATACGCAGTATTTT. Complete variable domain (other parts from reference TRBV7-8 and TRBJ2-3): GAGVSQSPRYKVAKRGQDVALRCDPISGHVSLFWYQQALGQGPEFLTYFQNEAQLDKSGLPSDRFFAERPEGSVSTLKIQRTQQEDSAVYLCASGPRGGLTDTQYFGPGTRLTVL.